The 22 T cell receptor beta chains in this list originate from one sample, sequenced in a study of T cell repertoires in cytomegalovirus infection. The antigens for these receptors are not known. MiXCR was run by TCRdb on the reads, yielding one entry per CDR3 protein. The table includes around 69,000 distinct CDR3 sequences, more than 25% detected once. Material: CD8+ T cells from cultured PBMCs, obtained from culture after CMV antigen stimulation. The source of these receptors is a human donor in good health (CMV status not recorded). Some clones in this sample may be carry-over from other donors' samples.

V is TRBV30 and J is TRBJ2-7, with 8 bases identical to TRBD2. Looked up from germline, CDR1 is GTSNPN and CDR2 is SVGIG (reference sequence). CDR3 length: 14 residues. Losses at the gene ends were 0 bases for V and 9 bases for J; bases not matched to a gene: 10. The CDR3 coding sequence is TGTGCCTGGAGTGTGGCCCCGAGCGGGGGTGTGCAGTACTTC. It encodes CAWSVAPSGGVQYF.

J is TRBJ1-2 and V is TRBV4-1; weak D call: TRBD1 (5 bases). The germline V gene encodes CDR1 MGHRA and CDR2 YSYEKL. The V and J ends lost 1 base and 0 bases respectively, with 15 bases between them. This CDR3 region has 17 residues. The CDR3: CASSQATTGPTNYGYTF. As DNA, the CDR3 is TGCGCCAGCAGCCAAGCCACCACAGGCCCCACTAACTATGGCTACACCTTC.

This clonotype was picked up many times. This sequence joins TRBV7-2 and TRBJ2-7; a possible D gene is TRBD2 (6 bases). The V gene lost 7 bases and the J gene lost 3 bases, with 19 bases spanning the gap. CDR3 length: 15 residues. Germline V lookup: CDR1 SGHTA, CDR2 FQGNSA. CDR3 sequence reads: CASTQSEGSSYEQYF. The CDR3, as DNA: TGTGCCAGCACTCAGTCGGAGGGGAGTAGCTACGAGCAGTACTTC.

CDR3 nucleotide sequence: TGCGCCAGCAGCCAGTCTTACTACAATGAGCAGTTCTTC. It encodes CASSQSYYNEQFF. The chain couples TRBV4-3 to TRBJ2-1; D ambiguous. CDR3 size: 13 residues. The ends were cut back, 3 bases at V and 3 bases at J, with 6 bases in the middle. CDR1 and CDR2 from the germline V gene are LGHNA and YSLEER.

Remarks on this clonotype: At one boundary the junction diverges from the germline segment, which might be a read error. This sequence joins TRBV7-2 and TRBJ1-1, with a tentative D call TRBD1 (5 bases). The CDR3 sequence is 13 residues long. CDR1 is SGHTA and CDR2 is FQGNSA in the germline V gene. The CDR3: CASSRGVNTEDFF. Here the CDR3 DNA reads TGTGCCAGCAGCCGGGGGGTGAACACTGAAGATTTCTTT.

This clonotype appeared a few times. The CDR3 protein is CASSQATRTDTQYF. The CDR3 nucleotides read TGCGCCAGCAGCCAAGCGACTAGAACAGATACGCAGTATTTT. The chain combines TRBV4-1 with TRBJ2-3; D possibly corresponds to TRBD2 (6 bases). The CDR3 has 14 residues. V shed 1 base and J shed 3 bases, with 8 bases lying between them. Looked up from germline, CDR1 is MGHRA and CDR2 is YSYEKL.

The sample holds a few counts of this clonotype. The chain is built from TRBV6-1 and TRBJ1-6; TRBD1 is a possible D gene (5 bases). The V end was cut by 5 bases, the J end by 8 bases, with 13 bases between. The CDR3 covers 14 residues. In germline, CDR1 is MNHNS, CDR2 SASEGT. CDR3 DNA: TGTGCCAGCAGTTTAGGGGAGAAAGATTCACCCCTCCACTTT. Its translation: CASSLGEKDSPLHF.

Comments on this clonotype: This may arise from a read error, as a much more abundant clone is one base away. This chain connects TRBV9 to TRBJ1-4, with D hard to call. CDR1 and CDR2 (germline): SGDLS, YYNGEE. This CDR3 has 14 residues. DNA for the CDR3: TGTGCCTGCAGCGGGGAGGCAGCGGCGGGAAAACTGTTTTTT. Translating it yields CACSGEAAAGKLFF.

This clonotype has just a few counts. The chain carries TRBV18 and TRBJ2-7, with D tentatively TRBD2 (5 bases). This CDR3 has 15 residues. Between the trimmed V and J ends, which lost 2 bases and 2 bases, there was a span of 13 bases. Germline assignment: CDR1 KGHSH and CDR2 LQKENI. The CDR3 nucleotides are TGTGCCAGCTCACCAAAACGGGGTTCGGCCTACGAGCAGTACTTC. This gives the protein CASSPKRGSAYEQYF.

This clonotype has more than one count but fewer than ten. The V and J genes are TRBV12-3 or TRBV12-4 and TRBJ2-2; the D gene is possibly TRBD1 (6 bases). The CDR3 is 16 residues long. Trimming pared 4 bases from V and 2 bases from J, leaving 14 bases between. This chain's CDR3 is CASSSTGTSNTGELFF. The CDR3 DNA is TGTGCCAGCAGTTCTACCGGGACAAGCAACACCGGGGAGCTGTTTTTT.

Within the sample, this clonotype is medium-sized. This sequence joins TRBV6-5 and TRBJ2-7; tentative D call: TRBD2 (7 bases). CDR3 length equals 14 residues. V was cut by 3 bases and J by 0 bases, with 9 bases left in between. Germline V gene data show CDR1 as MNHEY and CDR2 as SVGAGI. The CDR3 bases are TGTGCCAGCAGTTATGCGGGGGCCTCCTACGAGCAGTACTTC. Its translation is CASSYAGASYEQYF.

A few counts support this clonotype. The rearrangement uses TRBV28 and TRBJ1-4; a weak D match, TRBD1 (5 bases). The CDR3 consists of 15 residues. CDR1 MDHEN and CDR2 SYDVKM come from the germline V gene. Trimming took 7 bases from V and 8 from J, leaving 20 bases between them. This chain's CDR3 is CASTRAGREEEKLFF. CDR3 DNA sequence: TGTGCCAGCACCCGTGCGGGCAGGGAGGAGGAAAAACTGTTTTTT.

This clonotype was seen a few times. The V and J genes are TRBV27 and TRBJ2-7; TRBD2 matches at 7 bases. V lost 1 base to trimming and J lost 2 bases; unmatched junction nucleotides: 5. Germline CDR1 is MNHEY and CDR2 is SMNVEV (reference sequence). The CDR3 length is 15 residues. The CDR3 spells CASSLLAGGPYEQYF. CDR3 DNA sequence: TGTGCCAGCAGTTTATTAGCGGGTGGACCCTACGAGCAGTACTTC.

This clonotype was detected ten times or more. One base away lies a much larger clone, so this may be a sequencing read error. V is TRBV19 and J is TRBJ2-1; 14 bases are shared with TRBD2. The CDR3 is 14 residues long. The junction had 1 base not matched to a gene; V was cut back by 4 bases and J by 8 bases. Germline CDR1 reads LNHDA; CDR2 reads SQIVND (reference sequence). The CDR3 reads CASSKGLAGDEQFF. CDR3 coding DNA: TGTGCCAGTAGTAAGGGACTAGCGGGAGATGAGCAGTTCTTC.

As DNA, the CDR3 is TGTGCCAGCAGCCTAGAACGGAATGAGCAGTTCTTC. This sequence encodes CASSLERNEQFF. J is TRBJ2-1 and V is TRBV7-9, with no clear D. The CDR3 runs 12 residues. Germline V gene sequence: CDR1 SEHNR, CDR2 FQNEAQ (reference sequence). Trimming left V 5 bases short and J 7 bases short, with 9 bases between. The full variable domain, completed using reference TRBV7-9 and TRBJ2-1, is DTGVSQNPRHKITKRGQNVTFRCDPISEHNRLYWYRQTLGQGPEFLTYFQNEAQLEKSRLLSDRFSAERPKGSFSTLEIQRTEQGDSAMYLCASSLERNEQFFGPGTRLTVL.

This clonotype came up a few times. This chain joins TRBV19 and TRBJ1-1; no reliable D call. The germline gives CDR1 LNHDA, CDR2 SQIVND (reference sequence). The CDR3 spans 12 residues. V lost 5 bases and J lost 7, with 11 bases in between. CDR3 nucleotide sequence: TGTGCCAGTAGTGACCCAAGACTTGAAGCTTTCTTT. Amino acids: CASSDPRLEAFF.

This chain connects TRBV12-3 or TRBV12-4 to TRBJ2-1, with 7 bases matching TRBD1. The CDR3 loop spans 16 amino acids. V gave up 3 bases and J gave up 6 bases; unmatched junction bases: 11. The CDR3 here is CASSFPGQQSANEQFF. The CDR3 bases are TGTGCCAGCAGTTTTCCGGGACAGCAGTCAGCCAATGAGCAGTTCTTC.

V and J are TRBV10-3 and TRBJ2-1; perhaps TRBD2 as D (7 bases). The CDR3 has 16 amino acids. V lost 11 bases and J 2 bases, leaving 22 bases between the germline ends. Germline V gives CDR1 ENHRY, CDR2 SYGVKD. The CDR3, as DNA: TGTGCCGGCTCAAGGGGGGGAGAGGGCGCCTACAATGAGCAGTTCTTC. This gives the protein CAGSRGGEGAYNEQFF.

The rearrangement links TRBV10-3 to TRBJ2-1; D tentatively fits TRBD1 or TRBD2 (6 bases each). Trimming took off 10 bases at V and 10 bases at J, with 17 bases between the two ends. The length of the CDR3 is 12 residues. Germline assignment: CDR1 ENHRY and CDR2 SYGVKD. CDR3 in DNA: TGTGCCACCCAGGGGACTGCCAGGGAGCAGTTCTTC. It yields the protein CATQGTAREQFF.

The rearrangement joins TRBV11-3 to TRBJ2-3, with a tentative D call TRBD2 (5 bases). The length of the CDR3 is 15 residues. Germline loops: CDR1 SGHNT, CDR2 YENEEA. V dropped 3 bases and J dropped 4 bases, with 14 bases sitting between them. The DNA of the CDR3 is TGTGCCAGCAGCTTCTCTGACCCCGGGGCAGATACGCAGTATTTT. Amino acid sequence: CASSFSDPGADTQYF.

This clonotype was counted a few times. This chain links TRBV7-6 with TRBJ1-5; weak D call: TRBD1 (6 bases). The CDR3 sequence is 15 residues long. Germline lookup yields CDR1 SGHVS and CDR2 FNYEAQ. V lost 5 bases and J lost 3, with 14 bases in between. The CDR3 loop reads CASSPQGDNNQPQHF. The CDR3 DNA is TGTGCCAGCAGCCCTCAAGGGGACAACAATCAGCCCCAGCATTTT.

The rearrangement links TRBV6-2 or TRBV6-3 to TRBJ2-2; the match to TRBD2 covers 7 bases. Germline V gene lookup returns CDR1 MNHEY and CDR2 SVGEGT. V lost 0 bases and J lost 4; bases outside the gene matches: 11. The CDR3 length is 18 residues. The CDR3 loop is CASSYSIRGGGPTGELFF. CDR3 coding DNA: TGTGCCAGCAGTTACTCGATTCGGGGCGGGGGACCCACCGGGGAGCTGTTTTTT.